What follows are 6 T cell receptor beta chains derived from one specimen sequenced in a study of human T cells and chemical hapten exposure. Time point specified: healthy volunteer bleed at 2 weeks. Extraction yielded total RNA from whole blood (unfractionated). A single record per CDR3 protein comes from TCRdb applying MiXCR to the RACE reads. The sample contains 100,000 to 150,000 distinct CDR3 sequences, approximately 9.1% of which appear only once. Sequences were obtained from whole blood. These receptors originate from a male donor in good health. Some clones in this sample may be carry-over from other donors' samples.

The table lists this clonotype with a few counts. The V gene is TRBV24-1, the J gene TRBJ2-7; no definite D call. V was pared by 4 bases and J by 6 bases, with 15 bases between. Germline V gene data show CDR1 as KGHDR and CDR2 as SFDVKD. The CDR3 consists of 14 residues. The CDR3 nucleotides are TGTGCCACCAGTGACCTGGCCCTTCTAGGCGAGCAGTACTTC. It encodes CATSDLALLGEQYF.

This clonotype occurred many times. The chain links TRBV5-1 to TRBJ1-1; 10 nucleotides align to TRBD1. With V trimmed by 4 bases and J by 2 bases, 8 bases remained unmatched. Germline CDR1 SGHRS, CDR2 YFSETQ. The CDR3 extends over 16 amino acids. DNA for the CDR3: TGCGCCAGCAGCGCCGGACAGGGGGAAGGAAACACTGAAGCTTTCTTT. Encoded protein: CASSAGQGEGNTEAFF. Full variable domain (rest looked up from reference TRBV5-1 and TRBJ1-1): KAGVTQTPRYLIKTRGQQVTLSCSPISGHRSVSWYQQTPGQGLQFLFEYFSETQRNKGNFPGRFSGRQFSNSRSEMNVSTLELGDSALYLCASSAGQGEGNTEAFFGQGTRLTVV.

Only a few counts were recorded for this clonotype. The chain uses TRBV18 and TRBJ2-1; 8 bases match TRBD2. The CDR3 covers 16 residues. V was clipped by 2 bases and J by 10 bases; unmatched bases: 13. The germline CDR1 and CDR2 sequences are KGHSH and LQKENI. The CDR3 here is CASSPFTGGAKPEQFF. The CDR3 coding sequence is TGTGCCAGCTCACCATTCACCGGGGGGGCCAAACCCGAGCAGTTCTTC.

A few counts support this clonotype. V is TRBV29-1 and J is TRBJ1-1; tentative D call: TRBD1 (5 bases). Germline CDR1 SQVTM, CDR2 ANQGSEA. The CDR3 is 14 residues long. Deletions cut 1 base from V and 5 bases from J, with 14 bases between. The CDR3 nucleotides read TGCAGCGTTGAAGGGGGCCAGAGGAGGACTGAAGCTTTCTTT. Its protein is CSVEGGQRRTEAFF.

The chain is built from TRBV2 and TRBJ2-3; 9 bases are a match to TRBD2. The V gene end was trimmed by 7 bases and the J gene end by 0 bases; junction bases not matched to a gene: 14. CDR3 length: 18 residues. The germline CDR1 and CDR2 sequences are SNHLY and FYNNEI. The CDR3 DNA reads TGTGCCAGCACCAAGCCAATCCATAGCGGGAGTAGCACAGATACGCAGTATTTT. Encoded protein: CASTKPIHSGSSTDTQYF. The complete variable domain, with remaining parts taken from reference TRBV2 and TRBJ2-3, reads EPEVTQTPSHQVTQMGQEVILRCVPISNHLYFYWYRQILGQKVEFLVSFYNNEISEKSEIFDDQFSVERPDGSNFTLKIRSTKLEDSAMYFCASTKPIHSGSSTDTQYFGPGTRLTVL.

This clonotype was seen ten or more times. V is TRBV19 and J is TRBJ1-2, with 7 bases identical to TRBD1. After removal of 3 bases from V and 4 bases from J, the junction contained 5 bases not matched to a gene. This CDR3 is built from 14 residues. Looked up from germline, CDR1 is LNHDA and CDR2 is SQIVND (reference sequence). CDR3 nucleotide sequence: TGTGCCAGTAGTATTCCCGGGACAGCCTATGGCTACACCTTC. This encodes CASSIPGTAYGYTF.